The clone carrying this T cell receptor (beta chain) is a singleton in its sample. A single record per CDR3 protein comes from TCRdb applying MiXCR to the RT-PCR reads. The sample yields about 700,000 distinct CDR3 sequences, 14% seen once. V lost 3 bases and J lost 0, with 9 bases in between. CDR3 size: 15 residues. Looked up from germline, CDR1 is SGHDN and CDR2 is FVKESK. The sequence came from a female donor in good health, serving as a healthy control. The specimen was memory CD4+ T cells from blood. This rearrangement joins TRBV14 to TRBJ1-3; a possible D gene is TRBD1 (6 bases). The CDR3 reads CASSQGHFSGNTIYF. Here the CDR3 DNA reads TGTGCCAGCAGCCAGGGACACTTCTCTGGAAACACCATATATTTT.